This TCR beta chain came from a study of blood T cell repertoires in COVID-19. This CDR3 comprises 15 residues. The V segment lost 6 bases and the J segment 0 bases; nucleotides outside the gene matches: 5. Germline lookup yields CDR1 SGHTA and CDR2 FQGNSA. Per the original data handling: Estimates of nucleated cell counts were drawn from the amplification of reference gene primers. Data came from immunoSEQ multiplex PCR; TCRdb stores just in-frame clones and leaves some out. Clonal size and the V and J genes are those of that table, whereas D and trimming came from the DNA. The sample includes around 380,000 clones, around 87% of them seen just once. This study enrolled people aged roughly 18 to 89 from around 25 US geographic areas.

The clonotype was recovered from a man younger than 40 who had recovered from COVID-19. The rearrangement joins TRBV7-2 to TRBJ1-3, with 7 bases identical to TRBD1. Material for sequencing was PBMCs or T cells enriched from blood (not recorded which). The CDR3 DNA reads TGTGCCAGCAGAATCGACAGGGACTCTGGAAACACCATATATTTT. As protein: CASRIDRDSGNTIYF.